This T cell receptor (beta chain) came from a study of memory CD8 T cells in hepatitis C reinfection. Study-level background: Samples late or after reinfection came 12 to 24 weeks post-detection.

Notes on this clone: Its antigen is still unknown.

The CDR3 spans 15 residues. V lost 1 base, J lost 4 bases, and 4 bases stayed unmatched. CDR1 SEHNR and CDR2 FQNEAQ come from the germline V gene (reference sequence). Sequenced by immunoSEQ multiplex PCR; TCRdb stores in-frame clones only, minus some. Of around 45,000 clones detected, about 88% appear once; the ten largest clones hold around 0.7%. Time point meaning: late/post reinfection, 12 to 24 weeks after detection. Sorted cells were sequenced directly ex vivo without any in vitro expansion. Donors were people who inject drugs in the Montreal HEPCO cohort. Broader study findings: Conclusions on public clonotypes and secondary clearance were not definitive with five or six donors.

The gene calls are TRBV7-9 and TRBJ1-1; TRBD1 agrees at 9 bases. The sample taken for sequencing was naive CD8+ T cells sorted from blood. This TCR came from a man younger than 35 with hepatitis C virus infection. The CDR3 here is CASSLGGQGGTEAFF. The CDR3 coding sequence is TGTGCCAGCAGCTTAGGGGGACAGGGTGGCACTGAAGCTTTCTTT.